This record concerns one T cell receptor (beta chain) sequence. This record belongs to a study of blood T cell repertoires in COVID-19. Turning to the study itself: Specimens from acute and convalescent COVID-19 originated in the United States, Italy and Spain. Nucleic acid was either cDNA or gDNA, and it came from T cells, B-cell-depleted T cells, or PBMCs.

The V gene's germline CDR1 is MNHEY and CDR2 SMNVEV (reference sequence). Trimming cost V 7 bases and J 0 bases, with 16 bases left between them. The CDR3 length is 17 residues. In the study's own analysis: Amplification of reference gene primers provided the estimated nucleated cell counts. Sequencing used immunoSEQ multiplex PCR; TCRdb keeps in-frame clones, though not all of them. That table is the source of V, J and clone size, and D and trimming were worked out from the DNA. The data hold some 260,000 clones, with over 75% observed a single time. This receptor was identified in a woman aged 25 to 39 with acute or convalescent COVID-19. The specimen sequenced was peripheral blood. This sequence joins TRBV27 and TRBJ1-6; tentatively, D is TRBD1 (5 bases). The CDR3 nucleotides are TGTGCCAGCAATCAAAACAGGATGAGCTCCTATAATTCACCCCTCCACTTT. It yields the protein CASNQNRMSSYNSPLHF.